These 3 T cell receptor beta chains were sequenced from one sample in a study of human T cells and chemical hapten exposure. TCRdb itself ran the RACE reads through MiXCR, one entry per CDR3 protein. The sample lists around 360,000 distinct CDR3 sequences; roughly 6.3% were seen once. Noted time point: patch test 2, 6 weeks after DPC sensitization. As to treatment: therapeutic diphenylcyclopropenone sensitization with weekly scalp DPC. The starting material was whole blood, obtained in connection with sensitization to the hapten diphenylcyclopropenone (DPC). These receptor sequences come from a woman between 18 and 29 years old with alopecia areata. Some clones in this sample may be carry-over from other donors' samples.

This clonotype turned up a few times. The chain carries TRBV5-1 and TRBJ1-1; weak D call: TRBD1 (6 bases). Germline CDR1 and CDR2: SGHRS and YFSETQ. The CDR3 has 15 residues. The V gene lost 4 bases and the J gene lost 4 bases, with 17 bases spanning the gap. The CDR3 nucleotides read TGCGCCAGCAGCGTTGGACAGACTCTAGTCACTGAAGCTTTCTTT. Protein product: CASSVGQTLVTEAFF.

This clonotype occurred a few times. The CDR3 region is CASSLLGVSNSPLHF. The CDR3 DNA reads TGTGCCAGCAGTTTATTAGGGGTGAGCAATTCACCCCTCCACTTT. This chain links TRBV27 with TRBJ1-6; TRBD1 might be the D (5 bases). Looked up from germline, CDR1 is MNHEY and CDR2 is SMNVEV (reference sequence). The CDR3 covers 15 residues. The V and J ends lost 1 base and 7 bases respectively, with 11 bases between them.

V is TRBV6-5 and J is TRBJ2-7; 7 nucleotides agree with TRBD1. The CDR3 loop spans 13 amino acids. Trimming took 6 bases from V and 5 from J; bases not matched to a gene: 7. Germline V lookup: CDR1 MNHEY, CDR2 SVGAGI. The CDR3 spells CASRRTGVDEQYF. DNA for the CDR3: TGTGCCAGCAGACGTACAGGGGTTGACGAGCAGTACTTC.